This T cell receptor (beta chain) was identified in a study of regulatory T cells in long-lasting Graves disease. Construction of the TCR beta libraries employed iRepertoire HTBI primers in conjunction with Arm-PCR of CDR3 regions. MiXCR was run by TCRdb on the multiplex PCR reads, yielding one entry per CDR3 protein. The repertoire holds 430,000 or so distinct CDR3 sequences, with 21% as singletons. To note about this clonotype: Its matching antigen is unknown.

The study, taken as a whole, reports: Gene preferences differed: TRBV28, TRBJ1-2, TRBJ2-5 in persistent cases.

The CDR3 runs to 13 residues. Germline V gene lookup returns CDR1 SGHDN and CDR2 FVKESK. The V and J ends lost 4 bases and 6 bases respectively, with 13 bases between them. Noted time point: persistent/refractory GD, antithyroid drugs over 5 years with positive TRAb. The TCR library was prepared using RNA isolated from PBMCs. Investigators report Graves' disease was diagnosed under American Thyroid Association guidelines. The sample here was peripheral blood mononuclear cells (PBMCs), taken when the disease was refractory, from a patient treated with antithyroid drugs. The V and J genes are TRBV14 and TRBJ2-7; D uncertain. The TCR comes from a female donor with Graves disease. The CDR3, as DNA: TGTGCCAGCAGCCGTCCCGAAACTGGCGAGCAGTACTTC. It translates to CASSRPETGEQYF.